Listed here are 18 T cell receptor beta chains from one sample, sequenced in a study of T cell changes during pregnancy in multiple sclerosis. Assay used: immunoSEQ multiplex PCR; TCRdb lists only in-frame clones, some missing. The table lists 35,000 to 40,000 clones, 92% of them singletons. The specimen comprised CD8+ T cells from peripheral blood mononuclear cells, sampled in the third trimester of pregnancy. These receptors came from a female donor with multiple sclerosis, enrolled in a pregnancy study.

V is TRBV7-9 and J is TRBJ2-2; 7 bases align to TRBD1. Germline V gene data show CDR1 as SEHNR and CDR2 as FQNEAQ (reference sequence). Losses at the gene ends were 7 bases for V and 3 bases for J; bases not matched to a gene: 8. This CDR3 comprises 15 residues. The CDR3 region is CASTRDREDTGELFF. The CDR3 DNA sequence: TGTGCCAGCACGAGAGACAGGGAAGACACCGGGGAGCTGTTTTTT.

This chain connects TRBV27 to TRBJ2-1, with 10 nucleotides matching TRBD2. The CDR3 length is 14 residues. V lost 3 bases and J lost 6; bases outside the gene matches: 2. Germline CDR1 reads MNHEY; CDR2 reads SMNVEV (reference sequence). This CDR3 reads CASSFGTSANEQFF. The CDR3 coding sequence is TGTGCCAGCAGTTTCGGGACTAGCGCCAATGAGCAGTTCTTC.

The CDR3 sequence: CASSLALAGGYSYEQYF. The CDR3 nucleotides read TGTGCCAGCAGCTTAGCGCTAGCGGGAGGCTACTCCTACGAGCAGTACTTC. The chain carries TRBV11-2 and TRBJ2-7; 11 nucleotides match TRBD2. CDR3 length equals 17 residues. CDR1 and CDR2 (germline): SGHAT, FQNNGV. After removal of 1 base from V and 0 bases from J, the junction contained 5 bases not matched to a gene.

The chain combines TRBV5-1 with TRBJ2-4; TRBD1 agrees at 7 bases. The CDR3 runs to 16 residues. V shed 4 bases, J shed 7 bases, and the junction held 14 bases outside the gene matches. Germline-derived CDR1 and CDR2 are SGHRS and YFSETQ. CDR3 sequence (DNA): TGCGCCAGCAGCGAGGCTGCGACAGGGTTTCGGAACATTCAGTACTTC. Amino acids: CASSEAATGFRNIQYF.

This clone was observed once. This sequence joins TRBV27 and TRBJ2-7, with 8 bases matching TRBD2. The J segment lost 0 bases and the V segment lost 5 bases, leaving 9 bases of the junction unmatched. Germline CDR1 is MNHEY and CDR2 is SMNVEV (reference sequence). The CDR3 is 16 amino acids. CDR3: CASSPSGSSFSYEQYF. In DNA, the CDR3 is TGTGCCAGCAGTCCCAGCGGGAGTTCTTTCTCCTACGAGCAGTACTTC.

This clone was seen just once. The V call is TRBV7-6, the J call TRBJ2-5; 12 nucleotides agree with TRBD2. The V and J ends lost 5 bases and 2 bases, in that order; junction bases with no gene match: 9. The CDR3 consists of 17 residues. Germline CDR1 and CDR2: SGHVS and FNYEAQ. The CDR3 protein is CASSVRTSGTDQETQYF. The CDR3 DNA follows: TGTGCCAGCAGCGTTAGGACTAGCGGGACCGATCAAGAGACCCAGTACTTC.

V and J are TRBV7-9 and TRBJ2-3, with D maybe TRBD1 (6 bases). The CDR3 loop spans 15 amino acids. Looked up from germline, CDR1 is SEHNR and CDR2 is FQNEAQ (reference sequence). The ends were cut back, 1 base at V and 2 bases at J, with 10 bases in the middle. The CDR3 nucleotides read TGTGCCAGCAGCTTAGGGTCAGGGGTCACAGATACGCAGTATTTT. Its translation: CASSLGSGVTDTQYF.

The chain is built from TRBV27 and TRBJ2-5; the match to TRBD2 covers 8 bases. Trimming cost V 4 bases and J 7 bases; bases outside gene matches: 8. Per the germline V gene, CDR1 is MNHEY and CDR2 is SMNVEV (reference sequence). The CDR3 totals 14 residues. CDR3 sequence: CASSSGGAEGTQYF. DNA for the CDR3: TGTGCCAGCAGTTCGGGGGGGGCGGAGGGGACCCAGTACTTC.

This clone was detected only a few times. This chain links TRBV18 with TRBJ2-1; TRBD2 might be the D (5 bases). Trimming cost V 4 bases and J 2 bases, with 12 bases left between them. The CDR3 has 15 amino acids. Germline CDR1 is KGHSH and CDR2 is LQKENI. CDR3 region: CASSRSRAPYNEQFF. For the CDR3, the DNA is TGTGCCAGCTCACGATCGAGGGCTCCCTACAATGAGCAGTTCTTC.

The chain joins TRBV4-1 to TRBJ2-1, with D unclear. V lost 0 bases and J lost 8, with 11 bases in between. Germline V gene lookup returns CDR1 MGHRA and CDR2 YSYEKL. CDR3 length: 14 residues. CDR3 DNA sequence: TGCGCCAGCAGCCAAGAGCCCTCCTCAGATGAGCAGTTCTTC. It translates to CASSQEPSSDEQFF.

The J gene is TRBJ1-5, the V gene TRBV15; 7 bases are shared with TRBD1. The germline V gene has CDR1 LNHNV and CDR2 YYDKDF (reference sequence). V shed 0 bases and J 2 bases; nucleotides not matched to a gene: 1. The CDR3 extends over 15 amino acids. This CDR3 reads CATSRDGQGNQPQHF. The CDR3 nucleotides read TGTGCCACCAGCAGAGATGGACAGGGCAATCAGCCCCAGCATTTT.

This sequence joins TRBV28 and TRBJ2-1, with 10 bases lining up with TRBD2. The CDR3 is 16 amino acids. Germline values: CDR1 MDHEN, CDR2 SYDVKM. Trimming at V came to 4 bases and at J to 3 bases, leaving 6 bases not matched to a gene. The CDR3 loop reads CASSSPRLAGYNEQFF. Written as DNA, the CDR3 is TGTGCCAGCAGTTCCCCCAGACTAGCGGGCTACAATGAGCAGTTCTTC.

The chain recombines TRBV5-8 with TRBJ2-1; D might be TRBD2 (6 bases). The germline V gene has CDR1 SGHTS and CDR2 YDEGEE. This CDR3 is 15 amino acids long. V lost 4 bases and J 4 bases, leaving 15 bases between the germline ends. The CDR3 DNA follows: TGTGCCAGCAGCCTAGGGGTCGGGGGATACAATGAGCAGTTCTTC. This sequence encodes CASSLGVGGYNEQFF.

The V call is TRBV28, the J call TRBJ1-3, with D uncertain. V was clipped by 7 bases and J by 2 bases, with 12 bases between them. The germline V gene has CDR1 MDHEN and CDR2 SYDVKM. The CDR3 has 14 amino acids. CDR3 residues: CASIRGFPGNTIYF. In DNA, the CDR3 is TGTGCCAGCATTCGAGGGTTTCCTGGAAACACCATATATTTT.

As to this clone: This CDR3 is also generated by other DNA sequences in the sample. The rearrangement joins TRBV27 to TRBJ2-7; 8 positions agree with TRBD2. The CDR3 has 14 amino acids. With V trimmed by 3 bases and J by 3 bases, 4 bases remained unmatched. CDR1 and CDR2 (germline): MNHEY, SMNVEV (reference sequence). The chain's CDR3 is CASSLTSGSYEQYF. DNA of the CDR3: TGTGCCAGCAGTTTGACGAGCGGGAGCTACGAGCAGTACTTC.

The chain joins TRBV5-1 to TRBJ1-1; tentatively, D is TRBD1 (5 bases). With 0 bases removed from V and 6 bases from J, the gap between germline ends came to 12 bases. CDR3 size: 14 residues. Germline V gives CDR1 SGHRS, CDR2 YFSETQ. The CDR3 region has the DNA TGCGCCAGCAGCTTGGTTGACAGTCACTCTGAAGCTTTCTTT. Its translation: CASSLVDSHSEAFF.

The gene calls are TRBV9 and TRBJ2-5; D possibly corresponds to TRBD1 (6 bases). Germline CDR1 and CDR2: SGDLS and YYNGEE. Trimming left V 9 bases short and J 1 base short, with 25 bases between. The length of the CDR3 is 17 residues. The CDR3 DNA reads as TGTGCCACCACCTCCCCCTATTTTCAGGGGTTCCAAGAGACCCAGTACTTC. Amino acid sequence: CATTSPYFQGFQETQYF.

The genes are TRBV10-3 and TRBJ2-5; TRBD2 is a possible D gene (7 bases). The CDR3 covers 14 residues. Germline CDR1 ENHRY, CDR2 SYGVKD. V shed 6 bases and J shed 7 bases, with 18 bases lying between them. CDR3 nucleotide sequence: TGTGCCATCAGCCAAAGGGGGGGAGAGGGGACCCAGTACTTC. As protein: CAISQRGGEGTQYF.